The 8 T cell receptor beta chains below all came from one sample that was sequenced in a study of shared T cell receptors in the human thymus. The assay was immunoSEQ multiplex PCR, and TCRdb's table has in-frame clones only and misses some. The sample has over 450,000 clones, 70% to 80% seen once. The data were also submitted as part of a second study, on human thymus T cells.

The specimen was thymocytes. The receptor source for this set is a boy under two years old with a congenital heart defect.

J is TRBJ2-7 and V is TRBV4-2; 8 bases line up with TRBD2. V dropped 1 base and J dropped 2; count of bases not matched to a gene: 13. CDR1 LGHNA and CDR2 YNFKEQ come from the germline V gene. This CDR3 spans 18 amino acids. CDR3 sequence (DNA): TGTGCCAGCAGCCAAGGAACTCAGGGGACTAGAGGACCCTACGAGCAGTACTTC. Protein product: CASSQGTQGTRGPYEQYF.

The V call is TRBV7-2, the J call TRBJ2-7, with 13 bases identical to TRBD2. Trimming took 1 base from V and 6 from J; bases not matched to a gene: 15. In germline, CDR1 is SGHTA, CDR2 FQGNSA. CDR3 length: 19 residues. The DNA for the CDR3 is TGTGCCAGCAGCTTAGTATTGAGGACTAGCGGGGGAGCCCCAGGCGAGCAGTACTTC. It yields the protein CASSLVLRTSGGAPGEQYF.

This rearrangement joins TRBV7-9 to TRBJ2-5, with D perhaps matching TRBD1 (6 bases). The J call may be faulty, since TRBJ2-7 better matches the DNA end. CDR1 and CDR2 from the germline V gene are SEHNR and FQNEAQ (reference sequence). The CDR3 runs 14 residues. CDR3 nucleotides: TGTGCCAGCAGTCGCAAAACAGGGTCCTACGAGCAGTACTTC. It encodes CASSRKTGSYEQYF.

DNA for the CDR3: TGTGCCAGCAGTTACTCGCAGGATACAAGCTCCTACGAGCAGTACTTC. Translation gives CASSYSQDTSSYEQYF. The V and J genes are TRBV6-5 and TRBJ2-7; the D is unclear. The CDR3 consists of 16 residues. Germline V gives CDR1 MNHEY, CDR2 SVGAGI. With 0 bases removed from V and 0 bases from J, the gap between germline ends came to 12 bases.

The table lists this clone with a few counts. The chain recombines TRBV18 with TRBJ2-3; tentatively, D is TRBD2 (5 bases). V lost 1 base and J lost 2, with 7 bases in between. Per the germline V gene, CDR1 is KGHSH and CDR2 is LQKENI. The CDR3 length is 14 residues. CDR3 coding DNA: TGTGCCAGCTCACCACTGAGGGTCACAGATACGCAGTATTTT. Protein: CASSPLRVTDTQYF.

The CDR3: CASPGRQGPLHAYF. DNA of the CDR3: TGTGCCAGCCCCGGCAGGCAGGGCCCCCTCCATGCGTACTTC. V is TRBV6-1 and J is TRBJ2-7, with D perhaps TRBD1 (5 bases). From germline, CDR1 is MNHNS and CDR2 SASEGT. V was trimmed by 8 bases and J by 12 bases, leaving 26 bases between them. The CDR3 contains 14 residues.

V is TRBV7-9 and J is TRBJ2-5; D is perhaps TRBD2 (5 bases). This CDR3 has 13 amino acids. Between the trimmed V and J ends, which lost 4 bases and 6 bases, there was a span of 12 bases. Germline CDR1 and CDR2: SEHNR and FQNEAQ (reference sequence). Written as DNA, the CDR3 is TGTGCCAGCAGCTCGCGGGTGAGAAAGACCCAGTACTTC. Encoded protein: CASSSRVRKTQYF.

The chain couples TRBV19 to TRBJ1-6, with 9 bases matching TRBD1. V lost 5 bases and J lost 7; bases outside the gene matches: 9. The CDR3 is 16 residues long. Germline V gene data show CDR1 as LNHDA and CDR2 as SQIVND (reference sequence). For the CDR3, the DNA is TGTGCCAGTAGTCCCTCCGGACAGGGGAGAAATTCACCCCTCCACTTT. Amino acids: CASSPSGQGRNSPLHF.